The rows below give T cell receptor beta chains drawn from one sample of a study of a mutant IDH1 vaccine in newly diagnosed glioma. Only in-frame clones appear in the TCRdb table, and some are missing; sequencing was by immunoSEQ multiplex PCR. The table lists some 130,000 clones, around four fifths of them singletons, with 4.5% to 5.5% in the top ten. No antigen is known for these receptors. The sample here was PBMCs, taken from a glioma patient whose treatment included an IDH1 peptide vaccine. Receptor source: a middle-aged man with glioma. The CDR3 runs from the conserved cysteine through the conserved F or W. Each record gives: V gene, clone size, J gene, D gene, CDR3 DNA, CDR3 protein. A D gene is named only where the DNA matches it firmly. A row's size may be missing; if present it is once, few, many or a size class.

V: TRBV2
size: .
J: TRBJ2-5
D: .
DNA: TGTGCCAGCAGCGAGCAAGAGACCCAGTACTTC
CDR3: CASSEQETQYF

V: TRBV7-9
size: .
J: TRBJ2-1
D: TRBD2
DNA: TGTGCCAGCAGCTGGACTAGCGGGGGTTACAATGAGCAGTTCTTC
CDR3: CASSWTSGGYNEQFF

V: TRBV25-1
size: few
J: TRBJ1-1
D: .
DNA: TGTGCCAGCAGTGCCCTCTTCGGCAGGGTGAACACTGAAGCTTTCTTT
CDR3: CASSALFGRVNTEAFF

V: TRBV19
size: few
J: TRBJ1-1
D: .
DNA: TGTGCCAGTACCTTCACCCCGGGCACTGAAGCTTTCTTT
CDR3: CASTFTPGTEAFF

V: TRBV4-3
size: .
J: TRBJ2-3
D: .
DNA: TGCGCCAGCAGCCGAGACCAGGTCCAGAGGAGCACAGATACGCAGTATTTT
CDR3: CASSRDQVQRSTDTQYF

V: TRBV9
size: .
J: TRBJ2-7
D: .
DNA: TGTGCCAGCAGCCCAACCGGGACAAACTACGAGCAGTACTTC
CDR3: CASSPTGTNYEQYF

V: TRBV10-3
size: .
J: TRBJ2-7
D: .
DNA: TGTGCCATCAGTGAAGGGGGAACCTACGAGCAGTACTTC
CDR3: CAISEGGTYEQYF

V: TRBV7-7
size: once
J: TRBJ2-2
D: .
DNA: TGTGCTAGCAGCCACGGCCCACTGGGTGGGCTCGGGGAGCTGTTTTTT
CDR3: CASSHGPLGGLGELFF

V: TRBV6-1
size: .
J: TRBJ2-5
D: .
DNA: TGTGCCAGCAGTGAAACTCGCATCACGGGAGAGACCCAGTACTTC
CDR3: CASSETRITGETQYF

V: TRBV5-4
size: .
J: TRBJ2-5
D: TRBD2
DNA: TGTGCCAGCAGCCTCCCGGGGCGGGGGGCTCAAGAGACCCAGTACTTC
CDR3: CASSLPGRGAQETQYF

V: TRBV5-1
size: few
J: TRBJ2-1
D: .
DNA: TGCGCCAGCAGCCCTACGGTCGGGAGTTCTGAGCAGTTCTTC
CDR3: CASSPTVGSSEQFF

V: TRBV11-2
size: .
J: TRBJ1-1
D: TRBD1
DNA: TGTGCCAGCAGCCCGGGGGACAGGGTAAACACTGAAGCTTTCTTT
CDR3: CASSPGDRVNTEAFF

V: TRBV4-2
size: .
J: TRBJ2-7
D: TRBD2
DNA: TGTGCCAGCAGCCAAGGGGTGGTAGCGGGTGGTAAGTACGAGCAGTACTTC
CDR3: CASSQGVVAGGKYEQYF

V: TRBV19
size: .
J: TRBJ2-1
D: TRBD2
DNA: TGTGCCAGTAGTCCCGGAGGGGCGGGGGTCTCGGATGAGCAGTTCTTC
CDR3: CASSPGGAGVSDEQFF

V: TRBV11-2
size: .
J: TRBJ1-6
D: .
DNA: TGTGCCAGCAGACGGATGGGGTCACCCCTCCACTTT
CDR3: CASRRMGSPLHF

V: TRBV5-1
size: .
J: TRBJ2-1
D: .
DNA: TGCGCCAGCAGCTTGTTCCCCGCTCGCTTCGGCTCCTACAATGAGCAGTTCTTC
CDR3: CASSLFPARFGSYNEQFF

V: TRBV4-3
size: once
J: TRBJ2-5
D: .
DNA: TGCGCCAGCAGCCGGTCGACAAGGATGGAGACCCAGTACTTC
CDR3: CASSRSTRMETQYF

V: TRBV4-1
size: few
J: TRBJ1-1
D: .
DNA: TGCGCCAGCCGCCGGGGAGGGGGCACTGAAGCTTTCTTT
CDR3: CASRRGGGTEAFF

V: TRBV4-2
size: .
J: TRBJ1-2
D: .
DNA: TGTGCCAGCAGCCAGGAAACAGGGAATGGCTACACCTTC
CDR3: CASSQETGNGYTF

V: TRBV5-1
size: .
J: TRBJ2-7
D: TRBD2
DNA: TGCGCCAGCAGCTCCACTAGCGGGAGGGGGAACGAGCAGTACTTC
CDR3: CASSSTSGRGNEQYF

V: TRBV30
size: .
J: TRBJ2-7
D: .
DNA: TGTGCCTGGAGTTCGATTGAGCAGTACTTC
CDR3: CAWSSIEQYF

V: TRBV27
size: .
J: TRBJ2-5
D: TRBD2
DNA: TGTGCCAGCAGCCAACTAGCGGGAGGGCCGAAGACCCAGTACTTC
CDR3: CASSQLAGGPKTQYF

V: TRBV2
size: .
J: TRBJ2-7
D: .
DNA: TGTGCCAGCAGTCTTGGTCCCTGGGGGGAGCAGTACTTC
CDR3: CASSLGPWGEQYF

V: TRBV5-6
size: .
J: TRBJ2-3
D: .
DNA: TGTGCCAGCAGCAAAAAGCGGGCGAGAACAGATACGCAGTATTTT
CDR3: CASSKKRARTDTQYF

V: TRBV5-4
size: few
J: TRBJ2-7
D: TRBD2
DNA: TGTGCCAGCAGCACCCGGACTAGCGGGGCGGGGGAGCAGTACTTC
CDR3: CASSTRTSGAGEQYF

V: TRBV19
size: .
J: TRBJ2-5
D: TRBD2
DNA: TGTGCCAGTAGTATAGATCAGGCTAGCGGGGACTTGGAGACCCAGTACTTC
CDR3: CASSIDQASGDLETQYF

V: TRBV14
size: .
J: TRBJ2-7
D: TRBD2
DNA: TGTGCCAGCAGCCAAGGGAGACTAGCGGGAGATTACGAGCAGTACTTC
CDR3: CASSQGRLAGDYEQYF